The sample holds a few counts of the clone carrying this T cell receptor beta chain. The antigen remains unidentified. The source of the sample is a study of a mutant IDH1 vaccine in newly diagnosed glioma. Study summary: Previous treatment comprised radiotherapy, temozolomide, or both, mostly both.

The method was immunoSEQ multiplex PCR; TCRdb's version includes in-frame clones alone and lacks a portion of them. The data show some 70,000 clones, 79% seen once. General observations from the study: Vaccine-induced responses were seen in approximately 92% of patients, spanning several MHC alleles. Pseudoprogression appears to have had no connection to changes in top peripheral T cell clonotypes.

Specified time point: baseline, week 1 (first vaccination visit). Stated treatment: pre-vaccination baseline after standard-of-care therapy. New WHO grade 3 or 4 IDH1-mutant, ATRX-lost astrocytomas were present in all donors. The receptor's source is a man aged 45-65 years with glioma. The sequencing used PBMCs, collected from a glioma patient treated with radiotherapy, temozolomide or both.

CDR3 bases: TGCGCCAGCAGCCCGACTAGCGGGGGGCTAATTCAGTACTTC. Protein sequence: CASSPTSGGLIQYF. The genes are TRBV5-1 and TRBJ2-4; 13 nucleotides line up with TRBD2. There are 14 residues in the CDR3. In germline, CDR1 is SGHRS, CDR2 YFSETQ. Trimming removed 4 bases from V and 10 bases from J; junction bases left unmatched: 5. Drawing the rest from reference TRBV5-1 and TRBJ2-4, the complete variable domain is KAGVTQTPRYLIKTRGQQVTLSCSPISGHRSVSWYQQTPGQGLQFLFEYFSETQRNKGNFPGRFSGRQFSNSRSEMNVSTLELGDSALYLCASSPTSGGLIQYFGAGTRLSVL.